The 6 T cell receptor beta chains in this list originate from one sample, sequenced in a study of T-cell memory formation after mild COVID-19. TCRdb reanalysed the 5' RACE reads using MiXCR and keeps one entry per CDR3 protein. This repertoire shows around 340,000 distinct CDR3 sequences, approximately 12% found once; its top ten account for around 21%. Sequencing used PBMCs or a T cell subset sorted from them (not recorded which). These receptors all come from a man in his late teens or twenties who had mild COVID-19 (a few samples of this study predate the infection). Cell type and time point are not known.

The chain joins TRBV7-8 to TRBJ2-5; TRBD1 matches 8 bases. The V and J ends lost 4 bases and 6 bases, in that order; junction bases with no gene match: 4. The CDR3 contains 13 residues. The V gene's germline CDR1 is SGHVS and CDR2 FQNEAQ. The CDR3 DNA reads TGTGCCAGCAGCTCTCGACAGGGGCAGACCCAGTACTTC. The encoded protein is CASSSRQGQTQYF. Full variable domain (rest looked up from reference TRBV7-8 and TRBJ2-5): GAGVSQSPRYKVAKRGQDVALRCDPISGHVSLFWYQQALGQGPEFLTYFQNEAQLDKSGLPSDRFFAERPEGSVSTLKIQRTQQEDSAVYLCASSSRQGQTQYFGPGTRLLVL.

This chain joins TRBV12-3 or TRBV12-4 and TRBJ2-7; D is uncertain. Trimming stripped 3 bases from V and 6 bases from J, with 15 bases between. CDR3 size: 14 residues. CDR3 in amino acids: CASSLGQEGREQYF. DNA of the CDR3: TGTGCCAGCAGTTTGGGTCAGGAAGGTCGCGAGCAGTACTTC.

This clonotype was found a few times. This chain links TRBV5-1 with TRBJ1-2; 7 positions agree with TRBD1. Germline V gene data show CDR1 as SGHRS and CDR2 as YFSETQ. Trimming cost V 1 base and J 1 base; bases outside gene matches: 7. The CDR3 totals 16 residues. CDR3 sequence reads: CASSLSGTDVNYGYTF. Here the CDR3 DNA reads TGCGCCAGCAGCTTGTCTGGGACAGATGTTAACTATGGCTACACCTTC. Full variable domain (missing parts from reference TRBV5-1 and TRBJ1-2): KAGVTQTPRYLIKTRGQQVTLSCSPISGHRSVSWYQQTPGQGLQFLFEYFSETQRNKGNFPGRFSGRQFSNSRSEMNVSTLELGDSALYLCASSLSGTDVNYGYTFGSGTRLTVV.

In its sample, this clonotype was seen many times. The chain carries TRBV7-2 and TRBJ2-7; weak D call: TRBD2 (7 bases). CDR1 and CDR2 from the germline V gene are SGHTA and FQGNSA. The CDR3 totals 16 residues. The V end was cut by 2 bases, the J end by 2 bases, with 16 bases between. In nucleotides, the CDR3 is TGTGCCAGCAGCTTATCCTCGGCGGGGGCGCCCTACGAGCAGTACTTC. Translated: CASSLSSAGAPYEQYF.

This clonotype was found a few times. This rearrangement joins TRBV27 to TRBJ2-7; TRBD2 aligns across 10 bases. After removal of 8 bases from V and 1 base from J, the junction contained 5 bases not matched to a gene. CDR1 and CDR2 (germline): MNHEY, SMNVEV (reference sequence). The CDR3 runs to 14 residues. CDR3 region: CASAQRGGSYEQYF. DNA for the CDR3: TGTGCCAGCGCTCAGCGGGGGGGTTCCTACGAGCAGTACTTC.

The V call is TRBV7-2, the J call TRBJ1-2, with D perhaps TRBD1 (6 bases). This CDR3 contains 15 residues. Germline V gene sequence: CDR1 SGHTA, CDR2 FQGNSA. V gave up 5 bases and J gave up 5 bases, with 18 bases separating them. The CDR3: CASSRPRGGGYGYTF. DNA of the CDR3: TGTGCCAGCAGCCGGCCAAGGGGGGGCGGATATGGCTACACCTTC.